This TCR beta chain stems from a study of neurological immune-mediated disorders. The study, taken as a whole, reports: The study found no CDR3 amino acid sequences shared by expanded clones across subjects, suggesting private repertoires in all groups.

This clonotype has a count of ten or more. Its antigen remains unknown. J gave up 5 bases and V 6 bases, and 10 bases lay outside the gene matches. Germline-derived CDR1 and CDR2 are DFQATT and SNEGSKA (reference sequence). The CDR3 runs to 15 residues. The cDNA was synthesized by 5'RACE incorporating 10-nucleotide random UMIs. Over 180 million TCR-beta sequences, together covering 15-18 subjects, were produced by every individual sequencing run that was carried out. TCRdb re-called the 5' RACE reads through MiXCR, storing one row per CDR3 protein. The sample holds approximately 100,000 distinct CDR3 sequences, under 4.5% seen once. 2 million unsorted PBMCs were stored in RNAlater at -80 °C before RNA extraction.

The sequence derives from a woman aged 45 to 65 with multiple sclerosis. What was sequenced was PBMCs. The chain has TRBV20-1 and TRBJ2-3, with 11 bases matching TRBD1. The CDR3 nucleotides are TGCAGTGCGACACCCTCGGGGACAGGGGGAGATACGCAGTATTTT. Translated: CSATPSGTGGDTQYF.